The clone carrying this T cell receptor (beta chain) was observed a handful of times. The antigen remains unidentified. The data belong to a study of response to subunit inactivated influenza vaccine. General observations from the study: Authors suggested few new T cells are recruited by each seasonal influenza vaccination.

TCRdb recomputed calls from the RT-PCR reads with MiXCR, one row per CDR3 protein. The sample carries over 400,000 distinct CDR3 sequences, 9.5% to 13% recorded once. In germline, CDR1 is MNHEY, CDR2 SMNVEV (reference sequence). V dropped 3 bases and J dropped 5; count of bases not matched to a gene: 5. This CDR3 comprises 16 residues. The source is a man aged 50 to 59 who received an inactivated influenza vaccine. This sequence joins TRBV27 and TRBJ1-5; 12 bases agree with TRBD1. The sequencing here drew on PBMCs from blood, taken roughly 48 days after vaccination. CDR3 amino acids: CASSLFGTGGHQPQHF. CDR3 bases: TGTGCCAGCAGTTTGTTCGGGACAGGGGGCCATCAGCCCCAGCATTTT.